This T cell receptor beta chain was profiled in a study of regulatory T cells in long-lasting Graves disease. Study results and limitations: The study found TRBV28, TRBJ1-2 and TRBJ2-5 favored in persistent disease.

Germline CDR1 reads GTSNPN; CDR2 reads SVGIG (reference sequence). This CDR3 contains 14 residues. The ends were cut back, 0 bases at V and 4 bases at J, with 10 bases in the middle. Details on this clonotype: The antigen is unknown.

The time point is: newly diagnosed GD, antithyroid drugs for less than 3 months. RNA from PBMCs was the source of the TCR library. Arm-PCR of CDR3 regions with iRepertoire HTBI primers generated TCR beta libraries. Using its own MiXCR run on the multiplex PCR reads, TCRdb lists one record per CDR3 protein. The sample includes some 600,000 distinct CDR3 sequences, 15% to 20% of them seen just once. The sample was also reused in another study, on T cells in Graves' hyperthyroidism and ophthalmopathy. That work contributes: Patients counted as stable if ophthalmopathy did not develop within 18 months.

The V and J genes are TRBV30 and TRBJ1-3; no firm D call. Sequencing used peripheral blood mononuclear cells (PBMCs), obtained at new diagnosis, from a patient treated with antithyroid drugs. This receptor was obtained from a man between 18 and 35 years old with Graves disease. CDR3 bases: TGTGCCTGGAGTGTACGGTCGGGAGGAAACACCATATATTTT. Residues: CAWSVRSGGNTIYF.